The 12 T cell receptor beta chains presented below share a single source sample, sequenced in a study of T cells in Graves' hyperthyroidism and ophthalmopathy. The investigators amplified TCR beta CDR3 regions from RNA transcripts. With the HTBI primer set, the TCR CDR3 went through a first round of RT-PCR. TCRdb itself ran the multiplex PCR reads through MiXCR, one entry per CDR3 protein. The sample includes around 620,000 distinct CDR3 sequences, 11% to 15% of them seen just once. The sequenced sample consisted of blood. These receptors were taken from a woman between 18 and 29 years old with Graves' ophthalmopathy.

The rearrangement links TRBV28 to TRBJ2-5, with TRBD1 identical over 11 bases. The V segment lost 8 bases and the J segment 5 bases; nucleotides outside the gene matches: 7. CDR3 size: 14 residues. Germline CDR1 MDHEN, CDR2 SYDVKM. The CDR3 loop reads CASFQGDRGETQYF. DNA for the CDR3: TGTGCCAGCTTCCAAGGGGACAGGGGGGAGACCCAGTACTTC.

This clonotype occurred many times. V gene TRBV2 combines with J gene TRBJ2-2; TRBD2 agrees at 9 bases. The CDR3 has 16 residues. The V gene's germline CDR1 is SNHLY and CDR2 FYNNEI. The V and J ends lost 8 bases and 5 bases, in that order; junction bases with no gene match: 12. The CDR3 nucleotides are TGTGCCAGCCTCGGACTAGCGCCCGGATTGACCGGGGAGCTGTTTTTT. Residues: CASLGLAPGLTGELFF.

The sample holds many counts of this clonotype. The chain carries TRBV7-8 and TRBJ2-7; 9 bases agree with TRBD2. With V trimmed by 1 base and J by 4 bases, 8 bases remained unmatched. The V gene's germline CDR1 is SGHVS and CDR2 FQNEAQ. This CDR3 has 16 amino acids. The CDR3, as DNA: TGTGCCAGCAGCTTAGGTCCGGGACTAGCTCGGTACGAGCAGTACTTC. Its translation is CASSLGPGLARYEQYF.

This clonotype was counted many times. The chain couples TRBV7-2 to TRBJ2-5; 15 bases are shared with TRBD2. CDR3 length equals 16 residues. The germline gives CDR1 SGHTA, CDR2 FQGNSA. The ends lost 5 bases at V and 5 bases at J; junction bases unmatched: 6. The CDR3 DNA reads as TGTGCCAGCAGCACGGGACTAGCGGGAGGACGGGAGACCCAGTACTTC. Protein product: CASSTGLAGGRETQYF.

This clonotype was seen a handful of times. The chain couples TRBV3-1 to TRBJ1-5; D not resolved. The CDR3 contains 15 residues. V lost 0 bases and J lost 3, with 9 bases in between. Germline CDR1 LGHDT, CDR2 YNNKEL (reference sequence). The CDR3 DNA reads TGTGCCAGCAGCCAAGATGCTGGATTCAATCAGCCCCAGCATTTT. The encoded protein is CASSQDAGFNQPQHF.

This clonotype has just a few counts. CDR3 coding DNA: TGTGCCAGCAGTCAAACCCCCCGGGGAGGGGTATACAATGAGCAGTTCTTC. This gives the protein CASSQTPRGGVYNEQFF. J is TRBJ2-1 and V is TRBV27; 7 bases fit TRBD2. The junction had 14 bases not matched to a gene; V was cut back by 5 bases and J by 4 bases. This CDR3 is built from 17 residues. Germline CDR1 MNHEY, CDR2 SMNVEV (reference sequence).

This clonotype was seen many times. This sequence joins TRBV30 and TRBJ2-7, with D hard to call. The CDR3 spans 13 residues. The ends were cut back, 0 bases at V and 3 bases at J, with 9 bases in the middle. Looked up from germline, CDR1 is GTSNPN and CDR2 is SVGIG (reference sequence). CDR3 in amino acids: CAWSVTSYYEQYF. CDR3 nucleotide sequence: TGTGCCTGGAGTGTAACCAGCTACTACGAGCAGTACTTC.

The chain uses TRBV7-6 and TRBJ2-3, with TRBD2 matching 11 bases. With V trimmed by 1 base and J by 4 bases, 4 bases remained unmatched. Germline assignment: CDR1 SGHVS and CDR2 FNYEAQ. There are 16 residues in the CDR3. DNA for the CDR3: TGTGCCAGCAGCTTAGTTCTAGCGGGAGGACCAGATACGCAGTATTTT. Protein product: CASSLVLAGGPDTQYF.

There are many counts of this clonotype. V and J are TRBV6-2 or TRBV6-3 and TRBJ2-3, with 8 positions matching TRBD1. The V gene end was trimmed by 5 bases and the J gene end by 0 bases; junction bases not matched to a gene: 4. The CDR3 is made up of 15 amino acids. Germline-derived CDR1 and CDR2 are MNHEY and SVGEGT. This chain's CDR3 is CASSRQGTSTDTQYF. CDR3 DNA sequence: TGTGCCAGCAGTCGACAGGGGACTAGCACAGATACGCAGTATTTT.

A word on this clonotype: The CDR3 does not end in the conserved phenylalanine or tryptophan, so this is likely a read error. The chain employs TRBV24-1 and TRBJ2-2; 12 bases align to TRBD1. Germline CDR1 KGHDR, CDR2 SFDVKD. Trimming at V came to 3 bases and at J to 6 bases, leaving 10 bases not matched to a gene. There are 18 residues in the CDR3. DNA of the CDR3: TGTGCCACCAGTGATCCCGGGACAGGGGGCGCTATCGCCGGGGAGCTGTTTCTT. Protein product: CATSDPGTGGAIAGELFL.

This clonotype was observed many times. The chain combines TRBV11-3 with TRBJ2-2; either TRBD1 or TRBD2 may supply D (5 bases each). This CDR3 region has 15 residues. Germline V gene data show CDR1 as SGHNT and CDR2 as YENEEA. V lost 2 bases and J 4 bases, leaving 11 bases between the germline ends. DNA for the CDR3: TGTGCCAGCAGCTTATCCGGGACGCGCACCGGGGAGCTGTTTTTT. It encodes CASSLSGTRTGELFF.

This chain joins TRBV12-3 or TRBV12-4 and TRBJ1-4; D ambiguous. The CDR3 is 11 amino acids. Trimming took off 5 bases at V and 8 bases at J, with 6 bases between the two ends. Written as DNA, the CDR3 is TGTGCCAGCAGTACGGGGGAAAAACTGTTTTTT. Translating it yields CASSTGEKLFF.